Each of the 28 T cell receptor beta chains below was sequenced from the same sample in a study of blood T cell repertoires in COVID-19. Profiled with immunoSEQ multiplex PCR; TCRdb holds only in-frame clones, not every one. The repertoire includes 150,000 to 200,000 clones, approximately 79% of them detected once, and roughly a sixth sits in the top ten. The sequenced material came from peripheral blood. The receptors shown here come from a man between 60 and 75 years old with active or convalescent COVID-19.

The chain has TRBV3-1 (or the pseudogene TRBV3-2) and TRBJ2-4; the D is unclear. Trimming left V 3 bases short and J 0 bases short, with 9 bases between. CDR1 is LGHDT, CDR2 YNNKEL, per germline (reference sequence). The CDR3 is 15 residues long. CDR3 sequence reads: CASSHSRLAKNIQYF. The CDR3, as DNA: TGTGCCAGCAGCCACTCGAGGTTAGCCAAAAACATTCAGTACTTC.

This chain joins TRBV7-9 and TRBJ1-2, with D possibly being TRBD1 (6 bases). V lost 5 bases to trimming and J lost 1 base, with 17 bases between them. CDR3 length: 16 amino acids. Germline V CDR1 and CDR2: SEHNR, FQNEAQ (reference sequence). In DNA, the CDR3 is TGTGCCAGCAGCCTGCGAGGGGGGGCGAATAACTATGGCTACACCTTC. Translating gives CASSLRGGANNYGYTF.

The chain joins TRBV10-3 to TRBJ2-2; no definite D call. The germline gives CDR1 ENHRY, CDR2 SYGVKD. V lost 4 bases, J lost 0 bases, and 6 bases lay in between. The CDR3 has 14 residues. As DNA, the CDR3 is TGTGCCATCAGTGGAGGTACGAACACCGGGGAGCTGTTTTTT. Translation: CAISGGTNTGELFF.

This chain links TRBV5-3 with TRBJ2-7; D might be TRBD2 (5 bases). TRBV5-3 is labeled an ORF, and its function is uncertain. Trimming shortened V by 1 base and J by 0 bases, and 8 bases separated the two germline ends. This CDR3 has 14 amino acids. The DNA for the CDR3 is TGTGCCAGAAGCTTGACTGGGAGCTCCTACGAGCAGTACTTC. Encoded protein: CARSLTGSSYEQYF.

The gene calls are TRBV9 and TRBJ2-1; 8 nucleotides align to TRBD2. The germline gives CDR1 SGDLS, CDR2 YYNGEE. V lost 3 bases to trimming and J lost 1 base; unmatched junction nucleotides: 18. The CDR3 covers 20 residues. CDR3 sequence: CASSDSLLQAGALSYNEQFF. The CDR3 DNA follows: TGTGCCAGCAGCGATTCCCTCCTTCAAGCGGGAGCCCTATCCTACAATGAGCAGTTCTTC.

The chain employs TRBV7-9 and TRBJ2-7, with 7 bases aligning to TRBD1. Trimming at V came to 3 bases and at J to 0 bases, leaving 14 bases not matched to a gene. The CDR3 length is 18 residues. CDR1 is SEHNR, CDR2 FQNEAQ, per germline (reference sequence). The CDR3 coding sequence is TGTGCCAGCAGCTTCTACTCCTCCCTCGGGACAGACTCCTACGAGCAGTACTTC. Its translation: CASSFYSSLGTDSYEQYF.

This rearrangement joins TRBV7-3 to TRBJ1-1; 9 positions match TRBD1. The trim removed 5 bases at V and 7 bases at J, leaving 2 bases unmatched. The CDR3 covers 12 residues. Germline V lookup: CDR1 SGHTA, CDR2 FQGTGA. CDR3 coding DNA: TGTGCCAGCAGCCCGACAGGGGGTGAAGCTTTCTTT. It codes for CASSPTGGEAFF.

The chain combines TRBV3-1 (or the pseudogene TRBV3-2) with TRBJ2-3, with D unresolved. Per the germline V gene, CDR1 is LGHDT and CDR2 is YNNKEL (reference sequence). V lost 6 bases, J lost 2 bases, and 15 bases lay in between. The CDR3 is 15 amino acids. The CDR3 coding sequence is TGTGCCAGCAGTCCCCAGGCCGCCTTCACAGATACGCAGTATTTT. Protein sequence: CASSPQAAFTDTQYF.

This chain uses TRBV7-3 with TRBJ1-1; D uncertain. Deletions cut 5 bases from V and 11 bases from J, with 18 bases between. From germline, CDR1 is SGHTA and CDR2 FQGTGA. The CDR3 covers 13 residues. The CDR3 sequence: CASSLGPFDVAFF. DNA of the CDR3: TGTGCCAGCAGCCTGGGCCCTTTTGACGTGGCTTTCTTT.

V usage is TRBV3-1 (or the pseudogene TRBV3-2) and J usage is TRBJ2-5; TRBD2 agrees at 16 bases. The CDR3 is 18 residues long. The trim removed 0 bases at V and 5 bases at J, leaving 6 bases unmatched. Germline V gene data show CDR1 as LGHDT and CDR2 as YNNKEL (reference sequence). The CDR3 nucleotides read TGTGCCAGCAGCCAAGATGGGACTAGCGGGAGGGCCGGGGAGACCCAGTACTTC. It codes for CASSQDGTSGRAGETQYF.

This chain uses TRBV21-1 with TRBJ1-4; the table's D call TRBD1 went unverified against the DNA. TRBV21-1 corresponds to a pseudogene. This CDR3 spans 18 amino acids. Here the CDR3 DNA reads TGTGCCAGCACCTTACCCAACTTGCACAGCCTCACTAATGAAAAACTGTTTTTT. Translated, it gives CASTLPNLHSLTNEKLFF.

The chain combines TRBV7-3 with TRBJ2-2, with a possible D match to TRBD2 (5 bases). The CDR3 covers 14 residues. V gave up 5 bases and J gave up 2 bases, with 9 bases separating them. Germline V lookup: CDR1 SGHTA, CDR2 FQGTGA. In DNA form, the CDR3 reads TGTGCCAGCAGCCAACTAGTAAACACCGGGGAGCTGTTTTTT. Its protein is CASSQLVNTGELFF.

The chain couples TRBV10-3 to TRBJ2-1, with 10 nucleotides matching TRBD2. Germline CDR1 ENHRY, CDR2 SYGVKD. The CDR3 length is 13 residues. V was clipped by 6 bases and J by 5 bases; unmatched bases: 1. The CDR3 DNA reads as TGTGCCATCAGAGCGGGAGGGGACAATGAGCAGTTCTTC. As protein: CAIRAGGDNEQFF.

The rearrangement links TRBV4-1 to TRBJ2-7; D is unclear. Germline V gene data show CDR1 as MGHRA and CDR2 as YSYEKL. Trimming cost V 1 base and J 1 base, with 8 bases left between them. The CDR3 spans 14 residues. DNA for the CDR3: TGCGCCAGCAGCCAAGGAGGTTATTCCTACGAGCAGTACTTC. Protein sequence: CASSQGGYSYEQYF.

The chain employs TRBV5-1 and TRBJ1-2; no clear D gene. The CDR3 is 15 residues long. Trimming left V 1 base short and J 4 bases short, with 14 bases between. Germline CDR1 is SGHRS and CDR2 is YFSETQ. The CDR3 spells CASSLFGEGAYGYTF. CDR3 in DNA: TGCGCCAGCAGCTTGTTTGGGGAGGGCGCCTATGGCTACACCTTC.

The rearrangement uses TRBV4-1 and TRBJ2-1, with D perhaps TRBD2 (5 bases). The CDR3 sequence is 14 residues long. V was cut by 5 bases and J by 10 bases, with 18 bases left in between. Per germline, CDR1 MGHRA and CDR2 YSYEKL. CDR3: CASSGIRRVREQFF. The DNA for the CDR3 is TGCGCCAGCAGCGGGATCCGGCGGGTTAGGGAGCAGTTCTTC.

The V call is TRBV9, the J call TRBJ2-1, with TRBD1 as a possible D gene (5 bases). Germline CDR1 is SGDLS and CDR2 is YYNGEE. V lost 0 bases and J lost 5, with 12 bases in between. This CDR3 spans 15 amino acids. This CDR3 reads CASSVAPSGHNEQFF. CDR3 coding DNA: TGTGCCAGCAGCGTAGCCCCCTCAGGGCACAATGAGCAGTTCTTC.

The rearrangement joins TRBV19 to TRBJ1-6, with TRBD1 as a possible D gene (6 bases). Trimming left V 4 bases short and J 6 bases short, with 16 bases between. Germline assignment: CDR1 LNHDA and CDR2 SQIVND (reference sequence). The CDR3 runs 16 residues. The CDR3 loop reads CASSTERTRGNSPLHF. The CDR3 coding sequence is TGTGCCAGTAGTACCGAAAGGACCAGGGGTAATTCACCCCTCCACTTT.

V is TRBV6-5 and J is TRBJ1-1; D might be TRBD1 (5 bases). The germline V and J ends were trimmed by 8 bases and 6 bases, with 16 bases remaining between them. The CDR3 is 13 residues long. CDR1 is MNHEY and CDR2 is SVGAGI in the germline V gene. The CDR3 DNA reads as TGTGCCAGCTCCCTTATGACAGCATCTGAAGCTTTCTTT. This gives the protein CASSLMTASEAFF.

V gene TRBV18 combines with J gene TRBJ1-2; maybe TRBD1 (5 bases). Germline lookup yields CDR1 KGHSH and CDR2 LQKENI. The V end lost 3 bases, the J end lost 7 bases, and 18 bases lay between the germline ends. The CDR3 loop spans 15 amino acids. CDR3 protein: CASSPDSGGSSGYTF. CDR3 DNA: TGTGCCAGCTCACCGGACTCGGGGGGGTCCTCTGGCTACACCTTC.

The DNA of the CDR3 is TGTGCCAGCAGCCTGGGGACACCCTACGAGCAGTACTTC. It specifies CASSLGTPYEQYF. The chain links TRBV28 to TRBJ2-7, with D perhaps matching TRBD1 (6 bases). Deletions cut 6 bases from V and 2 bases from J, with 11 bases between. The CDR3 has 13 amino acids. Germline CDR1 is MDHEN and CDR2 is SYDVKM. Full variable domain (missing parts from reference TRBV28 and TRBJ2-7): DVKVTQSSRYLVKRTGEKVFLECVQDMDHENMFWYRQDPGLGLRLIYFSYDVKMKEKGDIPEGYSVSREKKERFSLILESASTNQTSMYLCASSLGTPYEQYFGPGTRLTVT.

This clone appeared a few times. The chain has TRBV28 and TRBJ1-5, with D hard to call. The CDR3 length is 11 residues. The V gene lost 3 bases and the J gene lost 6 bases, with 3 bases spanning the gap. The germline V gene encodes CDR1 MDHEN and CDR2 SYDVKM. In DNA, the CDR3 is TGTGCCAGCAGTTTCAGTCAGCCCCAGCATTTT. Protein sequence: CASSFSQPQHF.

This clone was observed a handful of times. The genes are TRBV2 and TRBJ2-5, with D uncertain. Germline CDR1 and CDR2: SNHLY and FYNNEI. This CDR3 is 13 amino acids long. The V end was cut by 1 base, the J end by 4 bases, with 7 bases between. The CDR3 loop is CASSEVRVETQYF. CDR3 DNA: TGTGCCAGCAGTGAAGTCCGGGTAGAGACCCAGTACTTC.

This clone was seen a handful of times. The V and J genes are TRBV3-1 (or the pseudogene TRBV3-2) and TRBJ1-5, with D possibly being TRBD1 (5 bases). The germline V gene has CDR1 LGHDT and CDR2 YNNKEL (reference sequence). The CDR3 sequence is 18 residues long. The ends were cut back, 4 bases at V and 0 bases at J, with 19 bases in the middle. CDR3 loop: CASSPALGGTVSNQPQHF. The CDR3 nucleotides are TGTGCCAGCAGCCCCGCCTTGGGAGGGACGGTTAGCAATCAGCCCCAGCATTTT.

This chain joins TRBV7-2 and TRBJ2-3; 8 bases fit TRBD2. CDR1 SGHTA and CDR2 FQGNSA come from the germline V gene. The CDR3 totals 17 residues. The V and J ends lost 5 bases and 8 bases, in that order; junction bases with no gene match: 18. For the CDR3, the DNA is TGTGCCAGCAGCCTTCACCGGGGGGGCACTAGCGCTTCTACGCAGTATTTT. As protein: CASSLHRGGTSASTQYF. Supplemented by reference TRBV7-2 and TRBJ2-3, the full variable domain reads GAGVSQSPSNKVTEKGKDVELRCDPISGHTALYWYRQSLGQGLEFLIYFQGNSAPDKSGLPSDRFSAERTGGSVSTLTIQRTQQEDSAVYLCASSLHRGGTSASTQYFGPGTRLTVL.

The chain employs TRBV10-3 and TRBJ2-3; D possibly corresponds to TRBD2 (6 bases). The V end was cut by 8 bases, the J end by 1 base, with 13 bases between. Germline lookup yields CDR1 ENHRY and CDR2 SYGVKD. The CDR3 is 14 amino acids. CDR3 loop: CAIALASRTDTQYF. The CDR3 nucleotides are TGTGCCATCGCCCTAGCGTCCCGCACAGATACGCAGTATTTT.

This clone was counted many times. The rearrangement links TRBV30 to TRBJ1-5; TRBD1 agrees at 7 bases. V was clipped by 3 bases and J by 3 bases; unmatched bases: 2. The CDR3 is made up of 13 amino acids. CDR1 GTSNPN and CDR2 SVGIG come from the germline V gene (reference sequence). The DNA of the CDR3 is TGTGCCTGGAGACAGGGGCCCAATCAGCCCCAGCATTTT. Its translation is CAWRQGPNQPQHF.

V usage is TRBV30 and J usage is TRBJ1-5, with TRBD1 matching over 7 bases. J lost 4 bases, V lost 2 bases, and 2 bases had no gene match. The length of the CDR3 is 13 residues. In germline, CDR1 is GTSNPN, CDR2 SVGIG (reference sequence). The CDR3, as DNA: TGTGCCTGGAGTTCAGGGGGGAATCAGCCCCAGCATTTT. Its translation: CAWSSGGNQPQHF. Full variable domain (rest looked up from reference TRBV30 and TRBJ1-5): SQTIHQWPATLVQPVGSPLSLECTVEGTSNPNLYWYRQAAGRGLQLLFYSVGIGQISSEVPQNLSASRPQDRQFILSSKKLLLSDSGFYLCAWSSGGNQPQHFGDGTRLSIL.